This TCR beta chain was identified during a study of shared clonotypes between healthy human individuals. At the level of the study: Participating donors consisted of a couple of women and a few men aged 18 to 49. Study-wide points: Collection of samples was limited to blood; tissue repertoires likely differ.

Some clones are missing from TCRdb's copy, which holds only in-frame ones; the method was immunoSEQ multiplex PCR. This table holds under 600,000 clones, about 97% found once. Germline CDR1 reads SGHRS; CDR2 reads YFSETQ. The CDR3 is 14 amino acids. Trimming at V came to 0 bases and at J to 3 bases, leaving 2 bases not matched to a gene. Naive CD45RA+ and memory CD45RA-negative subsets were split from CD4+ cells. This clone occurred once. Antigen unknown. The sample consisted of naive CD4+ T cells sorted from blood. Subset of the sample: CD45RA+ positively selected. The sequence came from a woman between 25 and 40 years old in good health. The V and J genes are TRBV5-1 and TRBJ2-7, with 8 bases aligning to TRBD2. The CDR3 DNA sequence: TGCGCCAGCAGCTTGGCCGCGGGAGGCTACGAGCAGTACTTC. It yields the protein CASSLAAGGYEQYF.